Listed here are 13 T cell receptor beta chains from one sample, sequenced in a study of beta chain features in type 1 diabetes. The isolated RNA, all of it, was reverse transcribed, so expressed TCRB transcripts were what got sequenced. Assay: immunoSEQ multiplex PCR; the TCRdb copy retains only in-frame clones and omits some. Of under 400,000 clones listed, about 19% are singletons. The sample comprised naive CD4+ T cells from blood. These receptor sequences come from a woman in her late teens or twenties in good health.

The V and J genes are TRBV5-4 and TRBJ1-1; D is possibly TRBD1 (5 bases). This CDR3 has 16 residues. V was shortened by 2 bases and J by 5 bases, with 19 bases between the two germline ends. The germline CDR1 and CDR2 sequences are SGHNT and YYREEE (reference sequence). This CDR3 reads CASSLWAGTVGTEAFF. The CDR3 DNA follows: TGTGCCAGCAGCTTATGGGCAGGGACTGTAGGAACTGAAGCTTTCTTT.

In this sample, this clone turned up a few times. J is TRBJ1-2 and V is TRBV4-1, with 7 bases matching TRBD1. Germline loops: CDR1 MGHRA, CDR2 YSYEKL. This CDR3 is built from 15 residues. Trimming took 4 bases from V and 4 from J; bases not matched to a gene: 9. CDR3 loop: CASSPSDRSPYGYTF. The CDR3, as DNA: TGCGCCAGCAGCCCCTCGGACAGGAGCCCCTATGGCTACACCTTC.

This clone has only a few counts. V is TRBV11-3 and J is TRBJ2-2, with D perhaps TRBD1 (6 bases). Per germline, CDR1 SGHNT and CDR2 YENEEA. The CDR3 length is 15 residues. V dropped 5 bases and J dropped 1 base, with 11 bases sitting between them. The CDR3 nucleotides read TGTGCCAGCAGCCCGATGACAGGGAACACCGGGGAGCTGTTTTTT. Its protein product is CASSPMTGNTGELFF.

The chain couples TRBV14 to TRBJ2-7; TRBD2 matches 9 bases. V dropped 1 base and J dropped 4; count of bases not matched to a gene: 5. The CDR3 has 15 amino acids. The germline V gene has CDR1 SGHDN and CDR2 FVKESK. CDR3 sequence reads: CASSQGIAGVYEQYF. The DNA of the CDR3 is TGTGCCAGCAGCCAAGGAATAGCGGGAGTATACGAGCAGTACTTC.

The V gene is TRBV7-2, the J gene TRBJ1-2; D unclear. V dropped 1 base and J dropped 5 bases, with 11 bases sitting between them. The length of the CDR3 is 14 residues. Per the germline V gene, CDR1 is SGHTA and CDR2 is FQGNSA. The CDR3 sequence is CASSLGPPLYGYTF. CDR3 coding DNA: TGTGCCAGCAGCTTAGGGCCCCCTCTGTATGGCTACACCTTC.

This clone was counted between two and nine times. The CDR3 region is CASSLDGTGGQYF. CDR3 sequence (DNA): TGTGCCAGCAGCTTAGATGGGACAGGGGGGCAGTACTTC. This rearrangement joins TRBV7-2 to TRBJ2-7, with 11 bases that match TRBD1. From germline, CDR1 is SGHTA and CDR2 FQGNSA. Trimming took 1 base from V and 9 from J; bases not matched to a gene: 2. The CDR3 loop spans 13 amino acids.

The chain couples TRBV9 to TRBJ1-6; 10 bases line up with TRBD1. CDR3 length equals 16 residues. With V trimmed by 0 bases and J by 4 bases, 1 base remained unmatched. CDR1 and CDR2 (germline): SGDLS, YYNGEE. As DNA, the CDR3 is TGTGCCAGCAGCGTAGGACAGGGGGCATATAATTCACCCCTCCACTTT. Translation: CASSVGQGAYNSPLHF.

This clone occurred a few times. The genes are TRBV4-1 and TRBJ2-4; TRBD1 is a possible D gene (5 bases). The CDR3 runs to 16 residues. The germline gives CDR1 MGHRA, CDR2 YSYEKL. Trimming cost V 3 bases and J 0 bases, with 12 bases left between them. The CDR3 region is CASSQNSGLAKNIQYF. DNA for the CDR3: TGCGCCAGCAGCCAGAATTCAGGGTTAGCCAAAAACATTCAGTACTTC.

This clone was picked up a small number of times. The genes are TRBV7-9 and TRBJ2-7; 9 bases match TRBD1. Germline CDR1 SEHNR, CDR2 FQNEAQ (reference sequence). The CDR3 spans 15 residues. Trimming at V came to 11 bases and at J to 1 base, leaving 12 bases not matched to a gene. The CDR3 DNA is TGTGCCGGGGCCGGGGGGACAGGGAAATCCTACGAGCAGTACTTC. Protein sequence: CAGAGGTGKSYEQYF. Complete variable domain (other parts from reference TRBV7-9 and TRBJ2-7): DTGVSQNPRHKITKRGQNVTFRCDPISEHNRLYWYRQTLGQGPEFLTYFQNEAQLEKSRLLSDRFSAERPKGSFSTLEIQRTEQGDSAMYLCAGAGGTGKSYEQYFGPGTRLTVT.

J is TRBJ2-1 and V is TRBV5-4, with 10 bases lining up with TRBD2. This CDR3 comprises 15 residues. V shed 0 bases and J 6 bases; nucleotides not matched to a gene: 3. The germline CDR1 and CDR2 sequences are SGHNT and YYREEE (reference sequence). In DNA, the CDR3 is TGTGCCAGCAGCTTGGTACTAGCGGGACCCAATGAGCAGTTCTTC. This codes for CASSLVLAGPNEQFF.

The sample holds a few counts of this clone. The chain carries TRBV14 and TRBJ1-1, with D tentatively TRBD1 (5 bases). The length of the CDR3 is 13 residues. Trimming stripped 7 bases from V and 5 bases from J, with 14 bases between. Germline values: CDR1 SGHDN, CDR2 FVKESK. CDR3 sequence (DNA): TGTGCCAGCACCCAGGGAGTGCGAACTGAAGCTTTCTTT. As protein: CASTQGVRTEAFF.

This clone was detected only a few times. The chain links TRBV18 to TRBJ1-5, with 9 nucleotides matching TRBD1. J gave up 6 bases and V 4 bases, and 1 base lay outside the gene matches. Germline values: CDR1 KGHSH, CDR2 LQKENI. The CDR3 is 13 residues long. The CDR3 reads CASSLQGAQPQHF. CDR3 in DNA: TGTGCCAGCTCACTACAGGGGGCTCAGCCCCAGCATTTT.

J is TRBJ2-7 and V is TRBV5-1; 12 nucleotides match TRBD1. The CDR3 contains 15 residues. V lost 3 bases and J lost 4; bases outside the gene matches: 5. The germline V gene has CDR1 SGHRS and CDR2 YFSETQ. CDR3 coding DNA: TGCGCCAGCAGCTCCCAGGGACAGGGGGCATACGAGCAGTACTTC. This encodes CASSSQGQGAYEQYF. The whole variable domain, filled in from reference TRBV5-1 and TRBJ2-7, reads KAGVTQTPRYLIKTRGQQVTLSCSPISGHRSVSWYQQTPGQGLQFLFEYFSETQRNKGNFPGRFSGRQFSNSRSEMNVSTLELGDSALYLCASSSQGQGAYEQYFGPGTRLTVT.